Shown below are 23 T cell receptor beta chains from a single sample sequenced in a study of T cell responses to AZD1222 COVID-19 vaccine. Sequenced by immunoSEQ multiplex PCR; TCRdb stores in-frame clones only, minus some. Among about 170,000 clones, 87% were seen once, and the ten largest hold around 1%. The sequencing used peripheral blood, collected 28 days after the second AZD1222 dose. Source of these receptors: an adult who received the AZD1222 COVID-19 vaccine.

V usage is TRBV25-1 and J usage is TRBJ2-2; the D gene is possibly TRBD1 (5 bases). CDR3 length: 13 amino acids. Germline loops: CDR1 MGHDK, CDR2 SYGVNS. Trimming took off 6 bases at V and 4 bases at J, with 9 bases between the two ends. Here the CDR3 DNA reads TGTGCCAGCAGGCAGGGTGGCACCGGGGAGCTGTTTTTT. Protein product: CASRQGGTGELFF.

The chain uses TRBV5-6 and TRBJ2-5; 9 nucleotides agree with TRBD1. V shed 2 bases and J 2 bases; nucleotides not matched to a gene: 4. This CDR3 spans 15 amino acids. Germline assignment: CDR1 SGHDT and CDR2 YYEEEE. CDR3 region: CASSLLQGAQETQYF. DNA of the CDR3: TGTGCCAGCAGCTTACTACAGGGGGCTCAAGAGACCCAGTACTTC.

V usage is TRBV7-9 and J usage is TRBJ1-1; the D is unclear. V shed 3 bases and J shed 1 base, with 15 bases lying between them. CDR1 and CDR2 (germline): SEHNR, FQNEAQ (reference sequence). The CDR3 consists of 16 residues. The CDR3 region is CASSFTLTKGNTEAFF. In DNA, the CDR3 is TGTGCCAGCAGCTTTACCCTTACGAAGGGGAACACTGAAGCTTTCTTT.

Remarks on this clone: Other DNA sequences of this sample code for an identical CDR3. In nucleotides, the CDR3 is TGTGCCAGCAGCTTGGCAGGGAGTGGCAATCAGCCCCAGCATTTT. It codes for CASSLAGSGNQPQHF. The chain is built from TRBV7-9 and TRBJ1-5; possible D gene TRBD1, 5 bases. The CDR3 spans 15 residues. Germline CDR1 reads SEHNR; CDR2 reads FQNEAQ (reference sequence). V was trimmed by 3 bases and J by 2 bases, leaving 11 bases between them.

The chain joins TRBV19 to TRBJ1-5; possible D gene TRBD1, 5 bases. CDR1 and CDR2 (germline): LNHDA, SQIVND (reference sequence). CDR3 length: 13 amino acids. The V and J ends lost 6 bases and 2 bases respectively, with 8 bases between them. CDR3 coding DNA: TGTGCCAGTAGGAAAGGGGGCAATCAGCCCCAGCATTTT. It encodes CASRKGGNQPQHF.

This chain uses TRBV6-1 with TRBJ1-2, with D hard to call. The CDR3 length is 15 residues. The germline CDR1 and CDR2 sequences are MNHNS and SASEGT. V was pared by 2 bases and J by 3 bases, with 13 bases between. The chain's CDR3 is CASSENSVRHYGYTF. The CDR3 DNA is TGTGCCAGCAGTGAAAATTCCGTCCGACACTATGGCTACACCTTC.

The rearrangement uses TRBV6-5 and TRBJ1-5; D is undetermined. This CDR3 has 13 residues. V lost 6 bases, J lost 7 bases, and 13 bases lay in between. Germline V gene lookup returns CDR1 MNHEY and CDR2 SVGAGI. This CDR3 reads CASSADDGQPQHF. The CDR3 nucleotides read TGTGCCAGCAGCGCCGACGATGGGCAGCCCCAGCATTTT.

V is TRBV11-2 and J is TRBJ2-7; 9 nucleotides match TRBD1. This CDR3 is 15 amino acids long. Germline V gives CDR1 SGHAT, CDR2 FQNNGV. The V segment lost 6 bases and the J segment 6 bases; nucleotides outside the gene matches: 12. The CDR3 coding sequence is TGTGCCAGCAGGCTGGCAGGGACAGGGTTCCGCGAGCAGTACTTC. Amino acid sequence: CASRLAGTGFREQYF.

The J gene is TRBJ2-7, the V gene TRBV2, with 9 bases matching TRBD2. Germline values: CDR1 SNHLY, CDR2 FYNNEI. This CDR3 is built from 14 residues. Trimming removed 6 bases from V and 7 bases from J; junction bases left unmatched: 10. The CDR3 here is CASSDASGEDEQYF. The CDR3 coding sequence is TGTGCCAGCAGCGATGCTAGCGGGGAGGATGAGCAGTACTTC.

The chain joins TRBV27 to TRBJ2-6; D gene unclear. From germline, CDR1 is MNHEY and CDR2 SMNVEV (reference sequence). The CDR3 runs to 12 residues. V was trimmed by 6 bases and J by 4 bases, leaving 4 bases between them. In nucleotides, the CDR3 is TGTGCCAGCAGACCCGGGGCCAACGTCCTGACTTTC. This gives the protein CASRPGANVLTF.

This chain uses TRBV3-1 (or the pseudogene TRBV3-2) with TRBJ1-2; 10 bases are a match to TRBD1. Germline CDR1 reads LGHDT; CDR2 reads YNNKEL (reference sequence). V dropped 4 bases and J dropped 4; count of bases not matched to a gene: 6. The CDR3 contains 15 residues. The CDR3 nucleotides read TGTGCCAGCAGCCTAGACAGGGGGCGGCTCTATGGCTACACCTTC. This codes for CASSLDRGRLYGYTF.

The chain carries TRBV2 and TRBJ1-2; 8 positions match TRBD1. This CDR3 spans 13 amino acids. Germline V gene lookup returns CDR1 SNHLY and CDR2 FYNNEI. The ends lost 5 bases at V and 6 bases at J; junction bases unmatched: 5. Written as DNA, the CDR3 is TGTGCCAGCAGTCCGGACAGGGTGGATGGCTACACCTTC. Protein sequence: CASSPDRVDGYTF.

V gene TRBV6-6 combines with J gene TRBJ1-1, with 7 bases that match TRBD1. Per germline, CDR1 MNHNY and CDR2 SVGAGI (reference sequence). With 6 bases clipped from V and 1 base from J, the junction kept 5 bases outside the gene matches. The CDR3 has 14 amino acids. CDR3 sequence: CASRRGQSNTEAFF. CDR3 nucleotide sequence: TGTGCCAGCAGGAGGGGACAGTCGAACACTGAAGCTTTCTTT.

For the CDR3, the DNA is TGTGCCAGCAAACTAGCGGGGGGATCGAGCTCCTACGAGCAGTACTTC. This encodes CASKLAGGSSSYEQYF. The V gene is TRBV7-2, the J gene TRBJ2-7; 12 bases agree with TRBD2. The CDR3 extends over 16 amino acids. In germline, CDR1 is SGHTA, CDR2 FQGNSA. With V trimmed by 7 bases and J by 0 bases, 7 bases remained unmatched.

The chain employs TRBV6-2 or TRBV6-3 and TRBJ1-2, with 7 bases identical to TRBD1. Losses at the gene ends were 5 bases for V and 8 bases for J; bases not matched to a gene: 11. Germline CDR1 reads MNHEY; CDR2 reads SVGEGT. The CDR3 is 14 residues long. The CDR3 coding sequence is TGTGCCAGCAGTCCCCTCCGGACAGGCGGGGGCTACACCTTC. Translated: CASSPLRTGGGYTF.

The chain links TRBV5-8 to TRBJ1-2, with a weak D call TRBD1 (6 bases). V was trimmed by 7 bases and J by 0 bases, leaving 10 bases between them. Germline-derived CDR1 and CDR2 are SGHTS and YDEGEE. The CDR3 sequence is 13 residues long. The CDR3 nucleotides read TGTGCCAGCGAACGACAGGCTAACTATGGCTACACCTTC. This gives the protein CASERQANYGYTF. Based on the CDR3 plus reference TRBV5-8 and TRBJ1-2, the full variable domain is EAGVTQSPTHLIKTRGQQATLRCSPISGHTSVYWYQQALGLGLQFLLWYDEGEERNRGNFPPRFSGRQFPNYSSELNVNALELEDSALYLCASERQANYGYTFGSGTRLTVV.

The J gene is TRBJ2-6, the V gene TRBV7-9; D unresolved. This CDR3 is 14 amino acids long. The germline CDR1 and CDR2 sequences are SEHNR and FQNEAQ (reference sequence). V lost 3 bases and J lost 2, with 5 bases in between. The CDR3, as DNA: TGTGCCAGCAGCTTGGATGCTGGGGCCAACGTCCTGACTTTC. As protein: CASSLDAGANVLTF.

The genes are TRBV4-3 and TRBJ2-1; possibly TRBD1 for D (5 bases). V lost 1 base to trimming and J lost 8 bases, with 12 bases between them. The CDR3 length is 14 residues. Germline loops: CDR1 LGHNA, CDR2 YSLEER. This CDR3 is CASSQGTWGDEQFF. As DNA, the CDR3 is TGCGCCAGCAGCCAAGGGACGTGGGGCGATGAGCAGTTCTTC.

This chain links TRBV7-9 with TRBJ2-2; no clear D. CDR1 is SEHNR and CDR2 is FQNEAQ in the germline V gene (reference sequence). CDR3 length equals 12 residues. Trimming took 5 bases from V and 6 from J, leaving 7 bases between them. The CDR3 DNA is TGTGCCAGCAGCAGGACCGCCGGGGAGCTGTTTTTT. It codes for CASSRTAGELFF. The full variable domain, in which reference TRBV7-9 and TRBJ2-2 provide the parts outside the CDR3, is DTGVSQNPRHKITKRGQNVTFRCDPISEHNRLYWYRQTLGQGPEFLTYFQNEAQLEKSRLLSDRFSAERPKGSFSTLEIQRTEQGDSAMYLCASSRTAGELFFGEGSRLTVL.

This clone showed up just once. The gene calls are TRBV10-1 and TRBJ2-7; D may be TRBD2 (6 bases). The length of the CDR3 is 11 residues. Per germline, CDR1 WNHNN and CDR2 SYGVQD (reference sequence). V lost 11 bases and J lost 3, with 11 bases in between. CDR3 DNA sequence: TGCGCCGGTGCGGGGTTCTACGAGCAGTACTTC. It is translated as CAGAGFYEQYF.

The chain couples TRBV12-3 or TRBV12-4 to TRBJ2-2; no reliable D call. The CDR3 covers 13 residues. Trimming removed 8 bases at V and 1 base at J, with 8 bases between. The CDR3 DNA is TGTGCCAGCCATTTCCTGAACACCGGGGAGCTGTTTTTT. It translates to CASHFLNTGELFF.

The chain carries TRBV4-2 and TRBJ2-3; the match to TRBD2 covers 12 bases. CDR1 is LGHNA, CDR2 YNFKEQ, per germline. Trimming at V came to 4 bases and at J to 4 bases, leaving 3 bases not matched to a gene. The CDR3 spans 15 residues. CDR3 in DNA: TGTGCCAGCAGCCGACTAGCGGGGGATTCAGATACGCAGTATTTT. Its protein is CASSRLAGDSDTQYF.

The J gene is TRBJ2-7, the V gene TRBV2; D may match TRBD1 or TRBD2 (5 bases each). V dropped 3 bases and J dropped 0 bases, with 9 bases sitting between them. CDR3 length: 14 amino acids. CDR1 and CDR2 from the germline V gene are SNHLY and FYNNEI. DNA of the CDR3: TGTGCCAGCAGTGAGTGGGACCACTCCTACGAGCAGTACTTC. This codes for CASSEWDHSYEQYF.